What follows is one T cell receptor beta chain and its context. Its antigen is undetermined. These data are taken from a study of identical twins. Study findings and constraints: Out-of-frame beta chain sequences displayed weaker excess sharing between twins. Cord blood's abundant beta clonotypes had fewer insertions, unlike memory repertoires.

TCRdb ran MiXCR on the 5' RACE reads and lists one entry per CDR3 protein. The sample contains 550,000 to 700,000 distinct CDR3 sequences, about 20% of which appear only once. This sample was also put to use in a study of T cells expressing NK-cell markers. That source notes: Sequencing covered eight donors, seven HCMV-seropositive and one seronegative. Dominant NKG2C+ clonotypes were found to form about 1.0-7.5% of CD8+ T cells in a handful of donors.

What was sequenced was PBMCs. The TCR originated in a woman aged 18-29 years in good health.

CDR3 nucleotides: TGTGCCAGCAGCTGGACCGGGGGCGGGGAGCTGTTTTTT. It encodes CASSWTGGGELFF. V gene TRBV7-2 combines with J gene TRBJ2-2; TRBD2 is a possible D gene (6 bases). CDR3 length equals 13 residues. Trimming stripped 4 bases from V and 7 bases from J, with 10 bases between. Germline V gene sequence: CDR1 SGHTA, CDR2 FQGNSA.